This T cell receptor beta chain is from a study of T cell responses to AZD1222 COVID-19 vaccine. Regarding the study as a whole: Most donors were white British and more were female, and clonal diversity was possibly underestimated.

Sequencing was performed with immunoSEQ multiplex PCR; in TCRdb, only in-frame clones are kept and a portion is missing. The sample holds over 55,000 clones; about 80% are singletons and the top ten take about 6%. CDR1 is SEHNR and CDR2 is FQNEAQ in the germline V gene (reference sequence). This CDR3 spans 19 amino acids. V lost 5 bases and J 0 bases, leaving 23 bases between the germline ends. This clone was seen once. The antigen remains undetermined. The genes are TRBV7-9 and TRBJ1-3, with D maybe TRBD1 (6 bases). The sample here was peripheral blood, taken 28 days after the second AZD1222 dose. This sequence originates from an adult who received the AZD1222 COVID-19 vaccine. Here the CDR3 DNA reads TGTGCCAGCAGCCCGAGAGGAGGGGGGATCTCGAGCTCTGGAAACACCATATATTTT. Residues: CASSPRGGGISSSGNTIYF.